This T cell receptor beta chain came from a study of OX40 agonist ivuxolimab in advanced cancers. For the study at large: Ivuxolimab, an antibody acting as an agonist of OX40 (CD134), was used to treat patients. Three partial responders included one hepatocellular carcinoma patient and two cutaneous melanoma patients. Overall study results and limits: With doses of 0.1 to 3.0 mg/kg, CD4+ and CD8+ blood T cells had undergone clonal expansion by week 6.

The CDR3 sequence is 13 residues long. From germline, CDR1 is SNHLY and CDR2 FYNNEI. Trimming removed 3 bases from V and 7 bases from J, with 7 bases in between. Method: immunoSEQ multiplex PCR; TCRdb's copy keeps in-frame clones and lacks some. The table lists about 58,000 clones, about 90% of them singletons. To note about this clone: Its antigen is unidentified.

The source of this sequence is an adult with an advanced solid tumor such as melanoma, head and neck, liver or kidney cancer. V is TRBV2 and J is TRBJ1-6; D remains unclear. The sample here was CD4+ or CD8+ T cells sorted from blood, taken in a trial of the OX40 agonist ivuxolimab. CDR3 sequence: CASSDFPNSPLHF. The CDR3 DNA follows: TGTGCCAGCAGTGATTTCCCAAATTCACCCCTCCACTTT.